A single sample is the source of the 2 T cell receptor beta chains below, sequenced in a study of neurological immune-mediated disorders. TCRdb reprocessed the 5' RACE reads via MiXCR and lists one record per CDR3 protein. Here the sample spans some 48,000 distinct CDR3 sequences, around 5.8% being singletons. Sequencing used CD4+ T cells from blood. The source is a woman under 30 with multiple sclerosis.

This clonotype was counted ten times or more. The chain carries TRBV7-6 and TRBJ1-1; tentatively, D is TRBD1 (5 bases). CDR1 SGHVS and CDR2 FNYEAQ come from the germline V gene. Trimming shortened V by 0 bases and J by 7 bases, and 9 bases separated the two germline ends. The CDR3 has 13 residues. The DNA of the CDR3 is TGTGCCAGCAGCTTAGCCCCAGGGCTTGAAGCTTTCTTT. Encoded protein: CASSLAPGLEAFF.

This clonotype has at least ten counts. This chain joins TRBV21-1 and TRBJ1-5; TRBD1, the table's D call, was not compared with the DNA. TRBV21-1 is noted as a pseudogene. This CDR3 has 19 residues. Here the CDR3 reads CASSPRDSRLNRGNQPQHF. The CDR3 bases are TGTGCCAGCAGCCCCCGGGACAGTCGCCTTAATAGGGGCAATCAGCCCCAGCATTTT.